One sample yielded the 19 T cell receptor beta chains listed below, sequenced in a study of blood T cells in healthy people across ages. The second PCR ran roughly 7 to 12 cycles with a sample-barcoded 5' primer and J-beta primers. Each CDR3 protein is one row after TCRdb ran MiXCR on the 5' RACE reads. The data hold 600,000 or so distinct CDR3 sequences, with about 28% observed a single time. The specimen sequenced was blood. The receptors were gathered from a woman of 80 years or more in good health.

The V and J genes are TRBV27 and TRBJ1-1; weak D call: TRBD1 (5 bases). CDR3 length equals 14 residues. Germline CDR1 and CDR2: MNHEY and SMNVEV (reference sequence). V lost 5 bases and J 1 base, leaving 11 bases between the germline ends. DNA for the CDR3: TGTGCCAGCAGTCCCTGGGGGGAGAACACTGAAGCTTTCTTT. Translation: CASSPWGENTEAFF.

A remark on this clonotype: Germline is not matched at one junction end, which may reflect a read error. This sequence joins TRBV6-2 or TRBV6-3 and TRBJ1-6; unclear D gene. This CDR3 contains 14 residues. The V gene's germline CDR1 is MNHEY and CDR2 SVGEGT. CDR3 amino acids: CASSTGVGGSPPHF. The CDR3 coding sequence is TGTGCCAGCAGTACGGGAGTAGGCGGTTCACCCCCCCACTTT.

The sample holds a few counts of this clonotype. The rearrangement links TRBV6-1 to TRBJ1-1, with TRBD1 matching 11 bases. J gave up 0 bases and V 8 bases, and 11 bases lay outside the gene matches. The CDR3 has 17 residues. CDR1 and CDR2 (germline): MNHNS, SASEGT. The CDR3 DNA reads as TGTGCCAGCGGTAAACTAAGGACAGGGGGCATGAACACTGAAGCTTTCTTT. Encoded protein: CASGKLRTGGMNTEAFF.

A note on this clonotype: This sequence may be a read error, since a much larger clone differs from it by one base. CDR3: CANRGGNRAEKLFF. The CDR3 coding sequence is TGTGCCAACAGAGGGGGGAACAGAGCTGAAAAACTGTTTTTT. The chain uses TRBV6-5 and TRBJ1-4; tentatively, D is TRBD1 (6 bases). Trimming stripped 10 bases from V and 7 bases from J, with 19 bases between. Germline V gene data show CDR1 as MNHEY and CDR2 as SVGAGI. This CDR3 has 14 residues.

A note on this clonotype: Germline is not matched at one junction end, which may reflect a read error. The V and J genes are TRBV19 and TRBJ1-2; 10 nucleotides line up with TRBD1. Germline CDR1 LNHDA, CDR2 SQIVND (reference sequence). The CDR3 length is 16 residues. CDR3 residues: CASSSLRDRGNCGYTF. In nucleotides, the CDR3 is TGTGCCAGTAGTTCCCTCCGGGACAGGGGTAACTGTGGCTACACCTTC.

This clonotype was seen ten or more times. V is TRBV20-1 and J is TRBJ2-5, with TRBD1 matching 9 bases. V shed 0 bases and J 5 bases; nucleotides not matched to a gene: 7. Germline-derived CDR1 and CDR2 are DFQATT and SNEGSKA (reference sequence). There are 15 residues in the CDR3. The CDR3 region is CSARDLQGAWETQYF. The DNA of the CDR3 is TGCAGTGCTAGAGACCTACAGGGGGCCTGGGAGACCCAGTACTTC.

This clonotype was found many times. This may be a read error, as it is one base from a much larger clone. The chain carries TRBV5-1 and TRBJ2-1, with TRBD1 matching over 9 bases. The J call is in doubt because the DNA end fits TRBJ2-7 better. CDR3 length equals 13 residues. Germline CDR1 is SGHRS and CDR2 is YFSETQ. CDR3: CASAQGAYNEQYF. DNA of the CDR3: TGCGCCAGCGCACAGGGGGCTTACAATGAGCAGTACTTC.

This clonotype was detected ten times or more. V and J are TRBV3-1 and TRBJ1-4, with D tentatively TRBD1 (5 bases). Trimming stripped 4 bases from V and 4 bases from J, with 16 bases between. The CDR3 covers 16 residues. Looked up from germline, CDR1 is LGHDT and CDR2 is YNNKEL (reference sequence). This CDR3 reads CASSLSGIGLNEKLFF. The CDR3 DNA follows: TGTGCCAGCAGCCTCTCAGGGATTGGTCTTAATGAAAAACTGTTTTTT.

As regards this clonotype: A much bigger clone sits one base away, suggesting this may be a read error. Given the absence of the conserved phenylalanine or tryptophan at the CDR3 end, a read error is likely. For the CDR3, the DNA is TGTGCCAGCAGGACCGGGGGCGACACTGAAGCTTTCGTT. Its translation: CASRTGGDTEAFV. V and J are TRBV6-5 and TRBJ1-1; tentatively, D is TRBD1 (6 bases). The CDR3 length is 13 residues. Per the germline V gene, CDR1 is MNHEY and CDR2 is SVGAGI. V lost 6 bases and J 3 bases, leaving 11 bases between the germline ends.

The chain combines TRBV27 with TRBJ2-1; the D gene is possibly TRBD1 (6 bases). Between the trimmed V and J ends, which lost 3 bases and 13 bases, there was a span of 22 bases. Germline CDR1 MNHEY, CDR2 SMNVEV (reference sequence). The CDR3 consists of 15 residues. The CDR3 protein is CASSFTGSRAETQFF. CDR3 nucleotide sequence: TGTGCCAGCAGTTTCACAGGGTCTCGGGCAGAGACCCAGTTCTTC.

Concerning this clonotype: A much larger clone is a single base away; this may be a read error. This chain links TRBV7-3 with TRBJ1-2, with TRBD1 identical over 7 bases. Trimming removed 5 bases from V and 6 bases from J; junction bases left unmatched: 6. The CDR3 covers 13 residues. Germline V gene sequence: CDR1 SGHTA, CDR2 FQGTGA. CDR3 nucleotides: TGTGCCAGCAGCCGAACAGGGGCTGATGGCTACACCTTC. The encoded protein is CASSRTGADGYTF.

This clonotype occurred a few times. The J gene is TRBJ1-2, the V gene TRBV30, with 7 bases that match TRBD1. CDR1 and CDR2 from the germline V gene are GTSNPN and SVGIG (reference sequence). With 1 base clipped from V and 2 bases from J, the junction kept 13 bases outside the gene matches. The CDR3 runs 17 residues. The CDR3 region is CAWSAGQVLLSNYGYTF. The CDR3 coding sequence is TGTGCCTGGAGTGCCGGACAGGTCCTCCTTAGCAACTATGGCTACACCTTC.

Turning to this clonotype: This may be a read error, as it is one base from a much larger clone. J is TRBJ2-2 and V is TRBV20-1; D unresolved. The V end was cut by 1 base, the J end by 9 bases, with 21 bases between. Germline values: CDR1 DFQATT, CDR2 SNEGSKA (reference sequence). The CDR3 has 16 amino acids. This CDR3 reads CSARGNLGSKKWELFF. CDR3 sequence (DNA): TGCAGTGCTAGAGGTAACCTCGGGTCGAAGAAGTGGGAGCTGTTTTTT.

The J gene is TRBJ1-2, the V gene TRBV11-2; D gene unclear. The CDR3 is 13 residues long. V lost 0 bases and J lost 4, with 6 bases in between. Germline V CDR1 and CDR2: SGHAT, FQNNGV. The CDR3 nucleotides read TGTGCCAGCAGCTTAGAACGCCCCTATGGCTACACCTTC. As protein: CASSLERPYGYTF.

In the case of this clonotype: At one of its ends the junction is not consistent with the germline gene, which may arise from a read error. The CDR3 sequence: CTSKLGGTLNTEAFF. Here the CDR3 DNA reads TGTACCAGCAAGTTGGGGGGAACCCTGAACACTGAAGCTTTCTTT. This rearrangement joins TRBV6-5 to TRBJ1-1; D is perhaps TRBD1 (5 bases). This CDR3 has 15 amino acids. CDR1 MNHEY and CDR2 SVGAGI come from the germline V gene.

The V gene is TRBV3-1, the J gene TRBJ2-7; D is unresolved. The germline V gene has CDR1 LGHDT and CDR2 YNNKEL (reference sequence). The CDR3 consists of 13 residues. The V end was cut by 5 bases, the J end by 7 bases, with 15 bases between. DNA of the CDR3: TGTGCCAGCAGCTGGTGGGTTTCGGATGAGCAGTACTTC. Translation gives CASSWWVSDEQYF.

This clonotype was counted only a few times. One junction end does not reproduce the germline sequence, and a read error may be involved. The genes are TRBV20-1 and TRBJ1-2, with D maybe TRBD1 (5 bases). CDR1 and CDR2 (germline): DFQATT, SNEGSKA (reference sequence). The CDR3 is 15 amino acids. CDR3 sequence: CSARDLRQGDYGHTF. The CDR3 nucleotides are TGCAGTGCTAGAGATTTGAGGCAGGGAGACTATGGCCACACCTTC.

The chain employs TRBV30 and TRBJ1-1; weak D call: TRBD1 (6 bases). CDR1 is GTSNPN, CDR2 SVGIG, per germline (reference sequence). This CDR3 comprises 16 residues. The V gene lost 3 bases and the J gene lost 3 bases, with 20 bases spanning the gap. CDR3 in amino acids: CAWRFGQLVVYTEAFF. The CDR3 region has the DNA TGTGCCTGGAGGTTCGGACAGTTAGTAGTATACACTGAAGCTTTCTTT.

J is TRBJ2-5 and V is TRBV5-5, with D possibly called TRBD1 or TRBD2 (5 bases each). Germline values: CDR1 SGHKS, CDR2 YYEKEE (reference sequence). Trimming stripped 4 bases from V and 4 bases from J, with 23 bases between. The CDR3 is 17 residues long. This CDR3 reads CASSRTAARGNGETQYF. CDR3 coding DNA: TGTGCCAGCAGCCGTACTGCCGCGAGGGGAAATGGAGAGACCCAGTACTTC.